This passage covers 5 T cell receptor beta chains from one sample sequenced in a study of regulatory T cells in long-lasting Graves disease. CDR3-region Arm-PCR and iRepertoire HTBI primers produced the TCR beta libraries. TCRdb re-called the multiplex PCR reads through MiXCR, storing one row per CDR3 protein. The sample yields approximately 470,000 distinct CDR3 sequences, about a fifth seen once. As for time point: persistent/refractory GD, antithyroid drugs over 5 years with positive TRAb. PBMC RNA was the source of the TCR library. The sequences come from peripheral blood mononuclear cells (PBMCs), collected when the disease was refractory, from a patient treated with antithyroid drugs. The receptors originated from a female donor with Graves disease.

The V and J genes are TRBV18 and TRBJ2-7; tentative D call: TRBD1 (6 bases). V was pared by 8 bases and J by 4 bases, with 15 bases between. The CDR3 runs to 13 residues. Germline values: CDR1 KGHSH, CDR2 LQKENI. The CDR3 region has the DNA TGTGCCAGCCTGGACAGTAGGACATACGAGCAGTACTTC. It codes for CASLDSRTYEQYF.

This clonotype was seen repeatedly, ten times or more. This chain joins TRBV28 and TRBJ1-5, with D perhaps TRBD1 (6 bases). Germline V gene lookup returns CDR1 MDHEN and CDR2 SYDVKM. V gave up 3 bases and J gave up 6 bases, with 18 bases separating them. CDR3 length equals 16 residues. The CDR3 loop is CASSFPFQGLSQPQHF. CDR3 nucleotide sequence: TGTGCCAGCAGTTTCCCGTTTCAGGGGCTGAGTCAGCCCCAGCATTTT.

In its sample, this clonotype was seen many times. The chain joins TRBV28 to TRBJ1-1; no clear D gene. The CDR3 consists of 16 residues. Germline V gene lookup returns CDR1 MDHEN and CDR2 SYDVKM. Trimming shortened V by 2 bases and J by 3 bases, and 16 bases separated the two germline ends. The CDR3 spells CASSLGGGFGDTEAFF. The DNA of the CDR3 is TGTGCCAGCAGTTTAGGAGGAGGTTTCGGGGACACTGAAGCTTTCTTT.

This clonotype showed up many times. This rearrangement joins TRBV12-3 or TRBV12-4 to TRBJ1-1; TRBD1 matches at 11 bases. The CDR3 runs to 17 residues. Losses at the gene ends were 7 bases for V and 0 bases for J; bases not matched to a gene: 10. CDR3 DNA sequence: TGTGCCAGCACCTCGGGACAGGGGGGTTACATGAACACTGAAGCTTTCTTT. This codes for CASTSGQGGYMNTEAFF.

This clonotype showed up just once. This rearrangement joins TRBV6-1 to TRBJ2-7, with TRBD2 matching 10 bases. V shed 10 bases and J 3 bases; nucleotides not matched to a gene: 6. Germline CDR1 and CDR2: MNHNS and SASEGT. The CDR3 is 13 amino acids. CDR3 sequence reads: CATLASGSYEQYF. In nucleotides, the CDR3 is TGTGCCACCTTGGCTAGCGGGAGCTACGAGCAGTACTTC.